These T cell receptor beta chains were read from a single sample in a study of vaccination effects on CD4 cells after COVID-19. Some clones are missing from TCRdb's copy, which holds only in-frame ones; the method was immunoSEQ multiplex PCR. The repertoire holds about 20,000 clones, with about two thirds as singletons. Their recognized antigens are unknown. Source: CD4+ T cells from PBMCs cultured with HCoV-229E spike peptides, taken before COVID-19 vaccination. The receptors stem from a human donor who received a COVID-19 vaccine. The CDR3 runs from the conserved cysteine through the conserved F or W. The D gene is left open where the match is weak. Part of the rows lack a size; the others show once, few, many or a class for expanded clones.

d_call j_call clone_size v_call cdr3_nt cdr3_aa
TRBD2 TRBJ2-1 NA TRBV2 TGTGCCAGCAGTTACCGGGACTATATGTTCTTC CASSYRDYMFF
NA TRBJ1-2 NA TRBV18 TGTGCCAGCTCATCATCAGGGGATGGCTACACCTTC CASSSSGDGYTF
NA TRBJ1-1 NA TRBV7-2 TGTGCCAGCAGCTTACAGGGTAGTGGCATCACTGAAGCTTTCTTT CASSLQGSGITEAFF
NA TRBJ2-5 few TRBV30 TGTGCCTGGAGTAGGGACACTTCAGAGACCCAGTACTTC CAWSRDTSETQYF
NA TRBJ1-1 few TRBV19 TGTGCCAGTAGTATTGAACAGCGCGGAGCTTTCTTT CASSIEQRGAFF
TRBD1 TRBJ1-4 few TRBV7-9 TGTGCCAGCAGCTTAGGATGGAACAGGGGGGAAAAACTGTTTTTT CASSLGWNRGEKLFF
TRBD2 TRBJ2-6 once TRBV14 TGTGCCAGCAGCCCGGGGGGAGCTGGGGCCAACGTCCTGACTTTC CASSPGGAGANVLTF
NA TRBJ2-3 NA TRBV9 TGTGCCAGCAGCACCTGGACAGACACCACAGATACGCAGTATTTT CASSTWTDTTDTQYF
NA TRBJ2-7 few TRBV23-1 TGCGCCAGCAGGGACACCTCCTACGAGCAGTACTTC CASRDTSYEQYF
NA TRBJ1-1 NA TRBV18 TGTGCCAGCTCTGCCCTGGGGGTAGGTGAAGCTTTCTTT CASSALGVGEAFF
TRBD2 TRBJ2-1 few TRBV7-2 TGTGCCAGCAGCTCCCCGAAGCGACTAGCGGGAGGTACCTACAATGAGCAGTTCTTC CASSSPKRLAGGTYNEQFF
TRBD1 TRBJ2-6 NA TRBV10-2 TGCGCCAGCAGTGAGTCTCGACAGGGGGCAAGTCTTGGGGCCAACGTCCTGACTTTC CASSESRQGASLGANVLTF
TRBD1 TRBJ2-2 NA TRBV6-2/TRBV6-3 TGTGCCAGCAGTTCGACCGGGACAGGGGGTACCGGGGAGCTGTTTTTT CASSSTGTGGTGELFF
NA TRBJ1-5 medium-sized TRBV2 TGTGCCAGCAGTCCCCCGGGTCAGCCCCAGCATTTT CASSPPGQPQHF
NA TRBJ1-4 NA TRBV9 TGTGCCAGCAGCGGCGTCGGGCAGGATCGGGTGAATGAAAAACTGTTTTTT CASSGVGQDRVNEKLFF
NA TRBJ1-4 NA TRBV28 TGTGCCAGCAGTTTGGTGACTGATCGTTCAAAACTGTTTTTT CASSLVTDRSKLFF
NA TRBJ2-3 few TRBV18 TGTGCCAGCTCACCCCGGACTAGCACAGATACGCAGTATTTT CASSPRTSTDTQYF
TRBD1 TRBJ2-2 NA TRBV3-1/TRBV3-2 TGTGCCAGCAGGTGGACAGGGAACACCGGGGAGCTGTTTTTT CASRWTGNTGELFF
TRBD2 TRBJ2-1 NA TRBV5-1 TGCGCCAGCAGCTTGGGTCCGACTAGCGGGAACAATGAGCAGTTCTTC CASSLGPTSGNNEQFF
TRBD1 TRBJ2-1 NA TRBV12-3/TRBV12-4 TGTGCCAGCAAGCCGGGACAGTTAAATGAGCAGTTCTTC CASKPGQLNEQFF
TRBD1 TRBJ1-4 NA TRBV5-1 TGCGCCAGCAGTTTCGGACAGGGGGATGAAAAACTGTTTTTT CASSFGQGDEKLFF
NA TRBJ2-1 NA TRBV12-2 TGTGCAAGTCGCTTAGGGGGGACAGGGAGCTCCTACAATGAGCAGTTCTTC CASRLGGTGSSYNEQFF
NA TRBJ1-5 medium-sized TRBV15 TGTGCCACCAGCAGAGATTTGGGTCGGCGGTATCAGCCCCAGCATTTT CATSRDLGRRYQPQHF
NA TRBJ2-1 NA TRBV12-3/TRBV12-4 TGTGCCAGCAGTTTAGGGGGCAGGGTTGAGCAGTTCTTC CASSLGGRVEQFF
NA TRBJ2-5 NA TRBV5-1 TGCGCCAGCAGCTTGACGGTAGCTGGGCAGGAGACCCAGTACTTC CASSLTVAGQETQYF
NA TRBJ1-2 NA TRBV18 TGTGCCAGCTCACCACCGTACGGAAACTATGGCTACACCTTC CASSPPYGNYGYTF
NA TRBJ1-5 NA TRBV19 TGTGCCAGTAGTACGACAGGCTATAATCAGCCCCAGCATTTT CASSTTGYNQPQHF
NA TRBJ2-1 NA TRBV2 TGTGCCAGCAGTGAAATTGAATACAATGAGCAGTTCTTC CASSEIEYNEQFF
TRBD1 TRBJ1-1 few TRBV2 TGTGCCAGCAGTGAAGCCGCGGACAGGGGTAACACTGAAGCTTTCTTT CASSEAADRGNTEAFF
NA TRBJ2-1 NA TRBV21-1 TGTGCCAGCAGCAAAGGTATGGGGACTAGCGATAATGAGCAGTTCTTC CASSKGMGTSDNEQFF
TRBD1 TRBJ1-5 NA TRBV10-2 TGCGCCAGCAGTGCACAGGGGGCTTTAGGGCAGCCCCAGCATTTT CASSAQGALGQPQHF
NA TRBJ1-4 NA TRBV20-1 TGCAGTGCTAAGAACAACGAAAAACTGTTTTTT CSAKNNEKLFF
NA TRBJ1-1 NA TRBV7-9 TGTGCCAGCAACCAACAGGGTTTAAATACTGAAGCTTTCTTT CASNQQGLNTEAFF
TRBD2 TRBJ2-3 few TRBV14 TGTGCCAGCAGGGATACTTTAGCGGGACCCACAGATACGCAGTATTTT CASRDTLAGPTDTQYF
NA TRBJ2-3 NA TRBV5-1 TGCGCCAGCAGCTTGGCCAACCAATGGCTTGATACGCAGTATTTT CASSLANQWLDTQYF